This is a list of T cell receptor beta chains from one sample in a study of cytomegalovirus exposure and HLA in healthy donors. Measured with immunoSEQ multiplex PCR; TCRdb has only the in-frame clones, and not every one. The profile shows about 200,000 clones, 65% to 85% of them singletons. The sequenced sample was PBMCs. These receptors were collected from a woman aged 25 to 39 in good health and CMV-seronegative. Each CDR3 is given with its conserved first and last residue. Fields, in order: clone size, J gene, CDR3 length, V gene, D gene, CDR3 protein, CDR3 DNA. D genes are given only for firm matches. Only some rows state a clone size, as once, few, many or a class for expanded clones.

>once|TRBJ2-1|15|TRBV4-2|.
CASSQVGGPYNEQFF
TGTGCCAGCAGCCAAGTGGGGGGACCCTACAATGAGCAGTTCTTC
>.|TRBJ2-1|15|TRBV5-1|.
CASSLAGSSYNEQFF
TGCGCCAGCAGCTTAGCGGGCAGCTCCTACAATGAGCAGTTCTTC
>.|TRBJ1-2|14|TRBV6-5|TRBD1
CASSKMDRASGYTF
TGTGCCAGCAGCAAGATGGACAGGGCCAGTGGCTACACCTTC
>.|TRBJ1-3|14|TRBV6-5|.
CASSYSGSGNTIYF
TGTGCCAGCAGTTACTCAGGGAGTGGAAACACCATATATTTT
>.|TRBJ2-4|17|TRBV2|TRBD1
CASSDRGTGLAKNIQYF
TGTGCCAGCAGTGATAGGGGGACAGGTCTGGCCAAAAACATTCAGTACTTC
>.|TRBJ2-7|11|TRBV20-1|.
CSAPKEYEQYF
TGCAGTGCTCCTAAAGAGTACGAGCAGTACTTC
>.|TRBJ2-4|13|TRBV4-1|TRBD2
CASSQWGGNIQYF
TGCGCCAGCAGCCAATGGGGGGGGAACATTCAGTACTTC
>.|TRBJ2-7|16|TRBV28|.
CASSSSSDAGHGEQYF
TGTGCCAGCAGTTCCTCCTCCGACGCGGGGCATGGCGAGCAGTACTTC
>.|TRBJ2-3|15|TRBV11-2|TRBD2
CASSSGLAGPDTQYF
TGTGCCAGCAGCTCGGGACTAGCGGGGCCAGATACGCAGTATTTT
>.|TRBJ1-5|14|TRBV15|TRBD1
CATGDRGANQPQHF
TGTGCCACCGGGGACAGGGGTGCGAATCAGCCCCAGCATTTT
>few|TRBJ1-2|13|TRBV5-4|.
CASSLGVFNGYTF
TGTGCCAGCAGCTTAGGGGTCTTCAATGGCTACACCTTC
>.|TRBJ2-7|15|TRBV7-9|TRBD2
CASSFTGTSGVGQYF
TGTGCCAGCAGCTTCACCGGGACTAGCGGGGTCGGTCAGTACTTC
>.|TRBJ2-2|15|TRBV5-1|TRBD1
CASRDRVGNTGELFF
TGCGCCAGCAGAGACAGGGTCGGGAACACCGGGGAGCTGTTTTTT
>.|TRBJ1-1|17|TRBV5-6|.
CASSLASGDYLNTEAFF
TGTGCCAGCAGCTTGGCGTCAGGGGACTACTTGAACACTGAAGCTTTCTTT
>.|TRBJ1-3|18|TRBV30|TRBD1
CAWSVDWTGTGPRNTIYF
TGTGCCTGGAGTGTAGATTGGACTGGGACAGGGCCTAGAAACACCATATATTTT
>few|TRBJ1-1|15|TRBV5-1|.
CASSLATGGYTEAFF
TGCGCCAGCAGCTTGGCCACTGGAGGGTACACTGAAGCTTTCTTT
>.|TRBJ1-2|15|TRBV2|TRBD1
CASSGTGGGFDGYTF
TGTGCCAGCAGTGGAACAGGGGGCGGCTTTGATGGCTACACCTTC
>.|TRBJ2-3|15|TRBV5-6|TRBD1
CASSYGQGVGDTQYF
TGTGCCAGCAGCTACGGACAGGGTGTCGGGGATACGCAGTATTTT
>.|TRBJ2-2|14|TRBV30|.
CAWRLTANTGELFF
TGTGCCTGGAGATTGACAGCGAACACCGGGGAGCTGTTTTTT
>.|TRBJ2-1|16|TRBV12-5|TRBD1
CASGLGTGRYGSEQFF
TGTGCTAGTGGTTTGGGGACAGGCCGATATGGGAGTGAGCAGTTCTTC
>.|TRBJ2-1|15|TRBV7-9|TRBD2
CASSLRSGSTNEQFF
TGTGCCAGCAGCCTCCGTAGCGGGAGTACGAATGAGCAGTTCTTC
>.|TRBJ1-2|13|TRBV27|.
CASSFRGNYGYTF
TGTGCCAGCAGTTTTAGGGGGAACTATGGCTACACCTTC